The 24 T cell receptor beta chains below all came from one sample that was sequenced in a study of blood T cells in healthy people across ages. A second roughly 7 to 11 cycle PCR used barcoded and J-beta primers. TCRdb fed the 5' RACE reads into MiXCR, producing one record per CDR3 protein. This table has some 760,000 distinct CDR3 sequences, approximately 25% appearing once. Another study also made use of these data, one on T cells of mothers and their children.

Sequencing input: blood. The receptors come from a boy between 10 and 17 years old in good health.

The J gene is TRBJ1-2, the V gene TRBV9, with a possible D match to TRBD1 (5 bases). The CDR3 is made up of 15 amino acids. Trimming took off 0 bases at V and 0 bases at J, with 9 bases between the two ends. Germline V lookup: CDR1 SGDLS, CDR2 YYNGEE. This CDR3 reads CASSVGGDTNYGYTF. CDR3 coding DNA: TGTGCCAGCAGCGTAGGGGGGGATACTAACTATGGCTACACCTTC.

The genes are TRBV4-3 and TRBJ1-4; D remains unclear. The CDR3 contains 17 residues. Germline lookup yields CDR1 LGHNA and CDR2 YSLEER. V lost 1 base and J lost 0, with 12 bases in between. The CDR3 nucleotides read TGCGCCAGCAGCCAAGTAATTGCGAAAGCAACTAATGAAAAACTGTTTTTT. It codes for CASSQVIAKATNEKLFF.

This clonotype has just a few counts. J is TRBJ1-4 and V is TRBV7-9, with 7 bases aligning to TRBD1. In germline, CDR1 is SEHNR, CDR2 FQNEAQ (reference sequence). After removal of 5 bases from V and 2 bases from J, the junction contained 5 bases not matched to a gene. This CDR3 region has 15 residues. CDR3 bases: TGTGCCAGCAGCAGTCGACAGGGTACTAATGAAAAACTGTTTTTT. Translation gives CASSSRQGTNEKLFF. The full variable domain, in which reference TRBV7-9 and TRBJ1-4 provide the parts outside the CDR3, is DTGVSQNPRHKITKRGQNVTFRCDPISEHNRLYWYRQTLGQGPEFLTYFQNEAQLEKSRLLSDRFSAERPKGSFSTLEIQRTEQGDSAMYLCASSSRQGTNEKLFFGSGTQLSVL.

As for this clonotype: The junction departs from germline at one end; a sequencing error may be responsible. The J gene is TRBJ1-1, the V gene TRBV14; D unresolved. This CDR3 has 14 amino acids. The germline V gene encodes CDR1 SGHDN and CDR2 FVKESK. The CDR3 protein is CANSPAGMNTEAFF. CDR3 bases: TGTGCCAACAGCCCAGCGGGAATGAACACTGAAGCTTTCTTT.

This rearrangement joins TRBV28 to TRBJ2-7; D is possibly TRBD2 (5 bases). V was cut by 4 bases and J by 4 bases, with 17 bases left in between. This CDR3 is 15 amino acids long. In germline, CDR1 is MDHEN, CDR2 SYDVKM. DNA for the CDR3: TGTGCCAGCAGTTCCTGGACTCTGTTCACGTACGAGCAGTACTTC. Residues: CASSSWTLFTYEQYF.

The chain joins TRBV30 to TRBJ2-5; 10 bases agree with TRBD1. CDR1 is GTSNPN and CDR2 is SVGIG in the germline V gene (reference sequence). The J segment lost 0 bases and the V segment lost 1 base, leaving 5 bases of the junction unmatched. The CDR3 consists of 16 residues. CDR3 in DNA: TGTGCCTGGAGTGCAGGGGACAGGGGATACCAAGAGACCCAGTACTTC. It codes for CAWSAGDRGYQETQYF.

The chain has TRBV12-3 or TRBV12-4 and TRBJ2-2; D tentatively fits TRBD1 or TRBD2 (5 bases each). This CDR3 comprises 16 residues. Trimming removed 5 bases from V and 1 base from J, with 14 bases in between. Written as DNA, the CDR3 is TGTGCCAGCAGTCGACCGAGGGGTAGGAACACCGGGGAGCTGTTTTTT. It yields the protein CASSRPRGRNTGELFF.

A few counts support this clonotype. J is TRBJ2-7 and V is TRBV5-1, with TRBD1 identical over 7 bases. V shed 0 bases and J 3 bases; nucleotides not matched to a gene: 6. Germline-derived CDR1 and CDR2 are SGHRS and YFSETQ. There are 15 residues in the CDR3. CDR3 sequence: CASSLGTGVIYEQYF. The CDR3 DNA follows: TGCGCCAGCAGCTTGGGCACAGGGGTAATCTACGAGCAGTACTTC.

This clonotype was observed a handful of times. The J gene is TRBJ2-5, the V gene TRBV5-1; possible D gene TRBD1, 6 bases. Trimming took off 4 bases at V and 2 bases at J, with 18 bases between the two ends. Per the germline V gene, CDR1 is SGHRS and CDR2 is YFSETQ. There are 16 residues in the CDR3. The CDR3 DNA sequence: TGCGCCAGCAGCCCGCCCAGGGGAGTACCACAAGAGACCCAGTACTTC. Protein product: CASSPPRGVPQETQYF.

J is TRBJ2-1 and V is TRBV7-2; no clear D. With 2 bases removed from V and 10 bases from J, the gap between germline ends came to 6 bases. In germline, CDR1 is SGHTA, CDR2 FQGNSA. This CDR3 is 11 amino acids long. The CDR3 protein is CASSLRAEQFF. In DNA, the CDR3 is TGTGCCAGCAGCTTACGGGCCGAGCAGTTCTTC.

This clonotype was recorded a few times. The chain combines TRBV24-1 with TRBJ2-3, with a possible D match to TRBD1 (7 bases). This CDR3 region has 15 residues. The germline gives CDR1 KGHDR, CDR2 SFDVKD. V was trimmed by 5 bases and J by 5 bases, leaving 16 bases between them. The DNA for the CDR3 is TGTGCCACCAGTGGGAGGGACAGCGCCGGAGATACGCAGTATTTT. This gives the protein CATSGRDSAGDTQYF.

The chain joins TRBV6-6 to TRBJ2-1, with TRBD1 matching 8 bases. The CDR3 length is 15 residues. Germline trimming cut 4 bases from V and 5 bases from J; bases unmatched to any gene: 7. The germline V gene has CDR1 MNHNY and CDR2 SVGAGI (reference sequence). The CDR3 region has the DNA TGTGCCAGCAGTTCACAGGGGGTTATAGACAATGAGCAGTTCTTC. Protein product: CASSSQGVIDNEQFF.

This clonotype was detected a few times. The CDR3, as DNA: TGCAGCGTTGTCGGAGGAGGTGAAAAACTGTTTTTT. Amino acids: CSVVGGGEKLFF. This chain connects TRBV29-1 to TRBJ1-4; D not certain. The CDR3 contains 12 residues. Germline loops: CDR1 SQVTM, CDR2 ANQGSEA. V was shortened by 4 bases and J by 7 bases, with 10 bases between the two germline ends.

CDR3 coding DNA: TGCAGCGTTGACGGGACTAGCGGGAGAGGGGGGGCATACAATGAGCAGTTCTTC. Protein product: CSVDGTSGRGGAYNEQFF. This chain links TRBV29-1 with TRBJ2-1; 14 bases are a match to TRBD2. Germline V gene lookup returns CDR1 SQVTM and CDR2 ANQGSEA. The CDR3 runs to 18 residues. The V and J ends lost 3 bases and 4 bases, in that order; junction bases with no gene match: 11.

The genes are TRBV7-3 and TRBJ1-2, with D hard to call. The CDR3 totals 19 residues. Trimming removed 5 bases at V and 5 bases at J, with 30 bases between. The germline gives CDR1 SGHTA, CDR2 FQGTGA. The CDR3 reads CASSPKVRTQNHPPYGYTF. The DNA for the CDR3 is TGTGCCAGCAGCCCAAAGGTGAGGACTCAAAACCATCCCCCTTATGGCTACACCTTC.

In regard to this clonotype: One end of the junction is discordant with germline, which a read error may explain. V gene TRBV7-3 combines with J gene TRBJ2-5, with 9 bases identical to TRBD1. The germline V gene has CDR1 SGHTA and CDR2 FQGTGA. CDR3 length: 14 residues. The CDR3 sequence: CASSITGGAETQYF. For the CDR3, the DNA is TGTGCCAGCAGCATAACAGGGGGCGCAGAGACCCAGTACTTC.

Many counts were recorded for this clonotype. This chain links TRBV6-2 or TRBV6-3 with TRBJ1-2, with D tentatively TRBD1 (6 bases). The V end lost 2 bases, the J end lost 1 base, and 17 bases lay between the germline ends. This CDR3 comprises 17 residues. CDR1 and CDR2 from the germline V gene are MNHEY and SVGEGT. The CDR3 sequence: CASSYATLQGYNYGYTF. The CDR3 DNA is TGTGCCAGCAGTTACGCGACTCTACAGGGCTATAACTATGGCTACACCTTC.

Only a few counts were recorded for this clonotype. This chain joins TRBV28 and TRBJ2-5, with 8 bases aligning to TRBD1. The J call may be wrong; the DNA end is better matched by TRBJ2-1. The CDR3 has 14 amino acids. Looked up from germline, CDR1 is MDHEN and CDR2 is SYDVKM. The CDR3 region is CASSLDRGDPLQFF. For the CDR3, the DNA is TGTGCCAGCAGTCTAGACAGGGGTGACCCGCTGCAGTTCTTC.

V is TRBV5-8 and J is TRBJ2-5; 13 bases are shared with TRBD2. The end of the DNA is better explained by TRBJ2-1, so the J call may be wrong. There are 15 residues in the CDR3. Germline CDR1 is SGHTS and CDR2 is YDEGEE. The CDR3 here is CASRAGTSGVDEQFF. The CDR3 DNA sequence: TGTGCCAGCCGCGCCGGGACTAGCGGGGTCGATGAGCAGTTCTTC.

This clonotype came up a few times. This chain uses TRBV24-1 with TRBJ2-3; 10 bases match TRBD1. The length of the CDR3 is 15 residues. V lost 4 bases and J lost 4; bases outside the gene matches: 4. The germline V gene has CDR1 KGHDR and CDR2 SFDVKD. CDR3 nucleotide sequence: TGTGCCACCAGTGACCCGGGACAGGGGTCAGATACGCAGTATTTT. Protein product: CATSDPGQGSDTQYF.

CDR3 DNA: TGTGCCAGCAGCCCTAAACTAACCGGGACAGGGGGCGAGCAGTACTTC. Its protein is CASSPKLTGTGGEQYF. This sequence joins TRBV7-9 and TRBJ2-7, with 11 bases that match TRBD1. Germline loops: CDR1 SEHNR, CDR2 FQNEAQ (reference sequence). V lost 5 bases and J lost 6; bases outside the gene matches: 12. This CDR3 has 16 amino acids.

The chain couples TRBV12-3 or TRBV12-4 to TRBJ2-5; D remains ambiguous. Trimming stripped 1 base from V and 2 bases from J, with 8 bases between. The CDR3 spans 14 residues. CDR3 sequence reads: CASSLVNPQETQYF. In DNA form, the CDR3 reads TGTGCCAGCAGTTTAGTTAATCCACAAGAGACCCAGTACTTC.

The chain uses TRBV12-3 or TRBV12-4 and TRBJ2-5; 9 bases match TRBD2. The CDR3 is 15 residues long. After removal of 3 bases from V and 5 bases from J, the junction contained 7 bases not matched to a gene. The DNA of the CDR3 is TGTGCCAGCAGTTTTCCCAGCGGGGGGTTTGAGACCCAGTACTTC. Residues: CASSFPSGGFETQYF.

There are a few counts of this clonotype. The chain couples TRBV6-2 or TRBV6-3 to TRBJ1-5; TRBD1 is a possible D gene (5 bases). Trimming cost V 4 bases and J 7 bases, with 17 bases left between them. The CDR3 has 15 amino acids. Germline CDR1 MNHEY, CDR2 SVGEGT. CDR3 protein: CASSLLGTKGQPQHF. The CDR3 DNA reads TGTGCCAGCAGTTTGCTCGGGACCAAGGGGCAGCCCCAGCATTTT.